Presented here are 17 T cell receptor beta chains from one specimen sequenced in a study of T cell repertoires in cytomegalovirus infection. TCRdb independently ran MiXCR on the reads; one entry per CDR3 protein. The sample has some 560,000 distinct CDR3 sequences; around two fifths are singletons. Their cognate antigens are unknown. This specimen consisted of cultured PBMCs, obtained from culture after CMV antigen stimulation. These receptors were collected from a human donor in good health (CMV status not recorded). Some clones in this sample may be carry-over from other donors' samples.

This sequence joins TRBV27 and TRBJ2-4; D possibly matches TRBD1 or TRBD2 (5 bases each). With 7 bases removed from V and 6 bases from J, the gap between germline ends came to 13 bases. This CDR3 spans 13 amino acids. Per the germline V gene, CDR1 is MNHEY and CDR2 is SMNVEV (reference sequence). CDR3: CASKPGTINIQYF. The CDR3, as DNA: TGTGCCAGCAAACCTGGGACCATAAACATTCAGTACTTC.

This clonotype was counted between two and nine times. This chain links TRBV7-6 with TRBJ2-7, with TRBD2 identical over 7 bases. CDR1 and CDR2 from the germline V gene are SGHVS and FNYEAQ. Trimming at V came to 2 bases and at J to 5 bases, leaving 9 bases not matched to a gene. The CDR3 covers 15 residues. The CDR3 DNA is TGTGCCAGCAGCTTAATTGCGGGAGCCGACGACGAGCAGTACTTC. It is translated as CASSLIAGADDEQYF.

This clonotype was observed a few times. The chain recombines TRBV19 with TRBJ2-1, with a tentative D call TRBD2 (6 bases). Germline CDR1 LNHDA, CDR2 SQIVND (reference sequence). Trimming left V 5 bases short and J 10 bases short, with 15 bases between. CDR3 length: 13 amino acids. CDR3 region: CASSAGRVGEQFF. CDR3 in DNA: TGTGCCAGTAGTGCCGGGAGAGTAGGGGAGCAGTTCTTC.

The chain links TRBV4-2 to TRBJ2-1, with D possibly TRBD2 on 6 matching bases. CDR3 size: 13 residues. CDR1 LGHNA and CDR2 YNFKEQ come from the germline V gene. V dropped 3 bases and J dropped 13 bases, with 16 bases sitting between them. CDR3 in amino acids: CASSHPRGDSQFF. CDR3 in DNA: TGTGCCAGCAGCCATCCCAGAGGGGACTCTCAGTTCTTC.

The genes are TRBV11-2 and TRBJ2-2, with D possibly TRBD2 on 6 matching bases. The CDR3 sequence is 13 residues long. Looked up from germline, CDR1 is SGHAT and CDR2 is FQNNGV. Trimming cost V 4 bases and J 7 bases, with 10 bases left between them. This CDR3 is CASSSRGYGELFF. As DNA, the CDR3 is TGTGCCAGCAGCTCTCGGGGGTACGGGGAGCTGTTTTTT.

This chain connects TRBV29-1 to TRBJ1-2; D gene unclear. V lost 3 bases, J lost 1 base, and 24 bases lay in between. CDR1 SQVTM and CDR2 ANQGSEA come from the germline V gene. This CDR3 contains 18 residues. CDR3 bases: TGCAGCGTTGACCTCGAGGGCGGCGGAACTAATTTTAACTATGGCTACACCTTC. This gives the protein CSVDLEGGGTNFNYGYTF.

This clonotype was counted many times. V is TRBV7-2 and J is TRBJ2-5, with 12 bases that match TRBD2. V lost 11 bases and J lost 2; bases outside the gene matches: 15. This CDR3 spans 17 amino acids. Germline CDR1 SGHTA, CDR2 FQGNSA. In DNA, the CDR3 is TGTGCCGGGACCGGGGCTAGCGGGGGGGCGTGGCAAGAGACCCAGTACTTC. This encodes CAGTGASGGAWQETQYF.

This clonotype was seen a handful of times. Relative to the germline gene, one junction end is altered; a read error may explain this. The V call is TRBV4-1, the J call TRBJ1-1, with 8 bases that match TRBD1. The CDR3 runs 15 residues. CDR1 MGHRA and CDR2 YSYEKL come from the germline V gene. The CDR3 nucleotides are TGTGCCAGCAGCCAAGAAGGACAGGGAGGGACTGAAGCTTTCTTT. Protein sequence: CASSQEGQGGTEAFF.

The genes are TRBV4-3 and TRBJ2-7; D gene ambiguous. Between the trimmed V and J ends, which lost 1 base and 3 bases, there was a span of 10 bases. The CDR3 spans 14 residues. Germline-derived CDR1 and CDR2 are LGHNA and YSLEER. The CDR3 sequence is CASSQGWGNYEQYF. The CDR3 DNA reads as TGCGCCAGCAGCCAAGGTTGGGGAAACTACGAGCAGTACTTC.

As DNA, the CDR3 is TGTGCCAGCAGTCACAGGGGCCGCGTCGGGGGCTACACCTTC. As protein: CASSHRGRVGGYTF. V is TRBV12-3 or TRBV12-4 and J is TRBJ1-2, with 7 positions matching TRBD1. The CDR3 has 14 residues. Losses at the gene ends were 5 bases for V and 8 bases for J; bases not matched to a gene: 11.

The chain joins TRBV6-6 to TRBJ1-2; 8 nucleotides line up with TRBD1. CDR3 length: 14 residues. Trimming took 2 bases from V and 8 from J; bases not matched to a gene: 7. Looked up from germline, CDR1 is MNHNY and CDR2 is SVGAGI (reference sequence). CDR3: CASSYPDRVGGYTF. The CDR3 DNA sequence: TGTGCCAGCAGTTACCCGGACAGGGTGGGGGGCTACACCTTC.

V usage is TRBV2 and J usage is TRBJ1-2; the match to TRBD1 covers 7 bases. This CDR3 region has 14 residues. The germline gives CDR1 SNHLY, CDR2 FYNNEI. Unmatched junction bases numbered 10, after V lost 6 bases and J lost 6 bases. This chain's CDR3 is CASRRTGGIDGYTF. The CDR3 DNA reads as TGTGCCAGCAGGCGGACAGGCGGAATAGATGGCTACACCTTC. Using reference TRBV2 and TRBJ1-2 for the parts outside the CDR3, the full variable domain is EPEVTQTPSHQVTQMGQEVILRCVPISNHLYFYWYRQILGQKVEFLVSFYNNEISEKSEIFDDQFSVERPDGSNFTLKIRSTKLEDSAMYFCASRRTGGIDGYTFGSGTRLTVV.

The chain has TRBV6-1 and TRBJ2-5, with unresolved D. The CDR3 consists of 12 residues. Looked up from germline, CDR1 is MNHNS and CDR2 is SASEGT. V lost 6 bases to trimming and J lost 5 bases, with 10 bases between them. The CDR3 is CASRDILETQYF. The CDR3 region has the DNA TGTGCCAGCAGAGATATCCTGGAGACCCAGTACTTC.

This clonotype has only a few counts. The V call is TRBV10-3, the J call TRBJ1-4; the match to TRBD1 covers 10 bases. The ends lost 10 bases at V and 4 bases at J; junction bases unmatched: 6. This CDR3 has 14 amino acids. The germline CDR1 and CDR2 sequences are ENHRY and SYGVKD. This chain's CDR3 is CATRDRGDNEKLFF. The DNA for the CDR3 is TGTGCCACCCGGGACAGGGGCGATAATGAAAAACTGTTTTTT.

A few counts support this clonotype. The chain combines TRBV23-1 with TRBJ2-1; perhaps TRBD2 as D (6 bases). TRBV23-1 is classed as an ORF, of uncertain function. This CDR3 has 13 residues. Trimming took 11 bases from V and 0 from J, leaving 11 bases between them. The CDR3: CAHLGGSYNEQFF. DNA of the CDR3: TGCGCCCACCTCGGGGGCTCCTACAATGAGCAGTTCTTC.

The chain joins TRBV7-2 to TRBJ1-3, with TRBD1 identical over 7 bases. The CDR3 has 16 residues. Trimming took 3 bases from V and 2 from J; bases not matched to a gene: 7. Per the germline V gene, CDR1 is SGHTA and CDR2 is FQGNSA. The CDR3 loop reads CASSFRGGSTGNTIYF. CDR3 in DNA: TGTGCCAGCAGCTTCAGGGGGGGATCAACTGGAAACACCATATATTTT.

This clonotype was counted a single time. The chain is built from TRBV2 and TRBJ2-4; no clear D. Germline assignment: CDR1 SNHLY and CDR2 FYNNEI. V lost 3 bases and J lost 0, with 9 bases in between. This CDR3 has 15 residues. The CDR3 reads CASSDQQLAKNIQYF. Written as DNA, the CDR3 is TGTGCCAGCAGTGACCAGCAACTAGCCAAAAACATTCAGTACTTC.